The TCR beta chain under discussion was sequenced for a study of identical twins. Study observations and caveats: Twin-shared out-of-frame alpha sequences showed excess low generation probability. Models came in too low on out-of-frame TCR alpha sharing in monozygotic twins.

Germline V CDR1 and CDR2: SGHRS, YFSETQ. Trimming left V 4 bases short and J 2 bases short, with 16 bases between. The CDR3 loop spans 16 amino acids. TCRdb independently ran MiXCR on the 5' RACE reads; one entry per CDR3 protein. The profile covers 540,000 or so distinct CDR3 sequences, with 20% to 25% appearing a single time and more than 0.4% taken by the ten largest. Turning to this clonotype: The target antigen is unknown.

The same data also contributed to another study, on yellow fever vaccine responses in identical twins. That source reports: Twins' T cell vaccine responses reportedly looked partly convergent, partly personalized.

Sequenced material: CD4+ T cells sorted from blood. The TCR comes from a woman aged 18-35 years in good health. The chain recombines TRBV5-1 with TRBJ1-3; possible D gene TRBD1, 6 bases. The CDR3 DNA reads TGCGCCAGCAGCCCCGGGGGTACAGGGACTGGAAACACCATATATTTT. It codes for CASSPGGTGTGNTIYF.